A single sample is the source of the 9 T cell receptor beta chains below, sequenced in a study of T cells in Graves' hyperthyroidism and ophthalmopathy. Amplification targeted TCR beta CDR3 regions from RNA transcripts. Initially, a first-round RT-PCR of the TCR CDR3 employed the HTBI primer set. TCRdb used MiXCR to reprocess the multiplex PCR reads, holding one entry per CDR3 protein. The top ten hold around 21% of the sample, which has approximately 400,000 distinct CDR3 sequences, approximately 12% seen once. The material sequenced was blood. The source of these receptors is a man younger than 45 with Graves' hyperthyroidism that later progressed to Graves' ophthalmopathy.

This clonotype was counted between two and nine times. The chain has TRBV10-2 and TRBJ1-1; D gene ambiguous. The V gene's germline CDR1 is WSHSY and CDR2 SAAADI. The CDR3 extends over 11 amino acids. The germline V and J ends were trimmed by 3 bases and 2 bases, with 1 base remaining between them. CDR3 bases: TGCGCCAGCAGTGATAACACTGAAGCTTTCTTT. This sequence encodes CASSDNTEAFF.

This clonotype has at least ten counts. This rearrangement joins TRBV3-1 to TRBJ1-1; D gene unclear. Trimming shortened V by 0 bases and J by 1 base, and 12 bases separated the two germline ends. Per the germline V gene, CDR1 is LGHDT and CDR2 is YNNKEL (reference sequence). The CDR3 is made up of 16 amino acids. CDR3 amino acids: CASSQDLGQPNTEAFF. CDR3 in DNA: TGTGCCAGCAGCCAAGATTTAGGGCAGCCGAACACTGAAGCTTTCTTT.

There are many counts of this clonotype. The chain combines TRBV3-1 with TRBJ1-2; perhaps TRBD1 as D (6 bases). This CDR3 spans 15 amino acids. V lost 2 bases, J lost 8 bases, and 18 bases lay in between. The germline V gene encodes CDR1 LGHDT and CDR2 YNNKEL (reference sequence). CDR3 in DNA: TGTGCCAGCAGCCAACCGGGGGGCCTTCCCCGGGGCTACACCTTC. Protein product: CASSQPGGLPRGYTF.

This clonotype appeared many times. Germline is not matched at one junction end, which may reflect a read error. V is TRBV7-9 and J is TRBJ2-7, with a weak D call TRBD1 (6 bases). The CDR3 totals 14 residues. Looked up from germline, CDR1 is SEHNR and CDR2 is FQNEAQ (reference sequence). The chain's CDR3 is CASSFTGNSHEQYF. CDR3 in DNA: TGTGCCAGCAGCTTCACAGGGAACTCCCACGAGCAGTACTTC. Variable domain in full (rest from reference TRBV7-9 and TRBJ2-7): DTGVSQNPRHKITKRGQNVTFRCDPISEHNRLYWYRQTLGQGPEFLTYFQNEAQLEKSRLLSDRFSAERPKGSFSTLEIQRTEQGDSAMYLCASSFTGNSHEQYFGPGTRLTVT.

The rearrangement links TRBV30 to TRBJ1-2; 9 bases align to TRBD1. The germline V gene has CDR1 GTSNPN and CDR2 SVGIG (reference sequence). With V trimmed by 1 base and J by 8 bases, 8 bases remained unmatched. The CDR3 contains 14 residues. CDR3 in DNA: TGTGCCTGGAGTGATTTGAACAGGGGGCTGGGCTACACCTTC. Its protein is CAWSDLNRGLGYTF.

The table lists this clonotype with many counts. This rearrangement joins TRBV24-1 to TRBJ2-5; D call uncertain. The V end was cut by 0 bases, the J end by 4 bases, with 11 bases between. The CDR3 is 15 amino acids. CDR1 KGHDR and CDR2 SFDVKD come from the germline V gene. The CDR3 coding sequence is TGTGCCACCAGTGATTTGCAGCCCGGCGGAGAGACCCAGTACTTC. This gives the protein CATSDLQPGGETQYF.

CDR3 DNA sequence: TGCAGCGTTTTCCGGGGTTCGAAAGAGACCCAGTACTTC. Translated, it gives CSVFRGSKETQYF. This chain uses TRBV29-1 with TRBJ2-5, with D tentatively TRBD2 (5 bases). Germline values: CDR1 SQVTM, CDR2 ANQGSEA. The CDR3 covers 13 residues. The germline V and J ends were trimmed by 5 bases and 3 bases, with 13 bases remaining between them. Complete variable domain (other parts from reference TRBV29-1 and TRBJ2-5): SAVISQKPSRDICQRGTSLTIQCQVDSQVTMMFWYRQQPGQSLTLIATANQGSEATYESGFVIDKFPISRPNLTFSTLTVSNMSPEDSSIYLCSVFRGSKETQYFGPGTRLLVL.

This clonotype showed up just a few times. V usage is TRBV9 and J usage is TRBJ2-7; D not resolved. Germline V CDR1 and CDR2: SGDLS, YYNGEE. V shed 2 bases and J shed 2 bases, with 8 bases lying between them. The length of the CDR3 is 13 residues. In DNA, the CDR3 is TGTGCCAGCAGCGTTGGCACCACCTACGAGCAGTACTTC. Translation: CASSVGTTYEQYF.

This clonotype has a count of ten or more. J is TRBJ1-2 and V is TRBV6-5, with D tentatively TRBD1 (5 bases). There are 15 residues in the CDR3. Trimming pared 0 bases from V and 2 bases from J, leaving 10 bases between. The V gene's germline CDR1 is MNHEY and CDR2 SVGAGI. CDR3 sequence: CASSYSGTENYGYTF. In nucleotides, the CDR3 is TGTGCCAGCAGTTACTCCGGGACGGAAAACTATGGCTACACCTTC.